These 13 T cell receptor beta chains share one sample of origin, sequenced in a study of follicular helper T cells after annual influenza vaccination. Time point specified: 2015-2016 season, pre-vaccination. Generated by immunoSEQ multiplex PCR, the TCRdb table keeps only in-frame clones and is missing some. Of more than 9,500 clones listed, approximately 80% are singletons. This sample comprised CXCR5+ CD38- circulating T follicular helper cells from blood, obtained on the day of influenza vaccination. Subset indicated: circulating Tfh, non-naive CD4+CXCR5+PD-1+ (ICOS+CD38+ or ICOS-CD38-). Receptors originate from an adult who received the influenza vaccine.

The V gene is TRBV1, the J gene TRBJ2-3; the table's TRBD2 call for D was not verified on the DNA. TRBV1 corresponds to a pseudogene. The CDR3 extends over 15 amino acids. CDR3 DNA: TGCACCAGCAGCCCTAGCGGGGGGCCACCAGATACGCAGTATTTT. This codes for CTSSPSGGPPDTQYF.

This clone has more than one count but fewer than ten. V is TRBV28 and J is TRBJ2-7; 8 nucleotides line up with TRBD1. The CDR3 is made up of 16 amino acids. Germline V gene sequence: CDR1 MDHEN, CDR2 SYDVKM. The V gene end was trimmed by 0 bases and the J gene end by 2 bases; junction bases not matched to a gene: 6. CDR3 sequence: CASSLWGGQATYEQYF. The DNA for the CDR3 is TGTGCCAGCAGTTTATGGGGGGGACAGGCGACCTACGAGCAGTACTTC.

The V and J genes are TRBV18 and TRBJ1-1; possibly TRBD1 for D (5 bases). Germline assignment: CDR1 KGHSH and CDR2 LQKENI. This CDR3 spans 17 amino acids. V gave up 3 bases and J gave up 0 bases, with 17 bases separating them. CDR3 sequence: CASSPPKSRALNTEAFF. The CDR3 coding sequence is TGTGCCAGCTCACCCCCTAAAAGCAGGGCCTTGAACACTGAAGCTTTCTTT.

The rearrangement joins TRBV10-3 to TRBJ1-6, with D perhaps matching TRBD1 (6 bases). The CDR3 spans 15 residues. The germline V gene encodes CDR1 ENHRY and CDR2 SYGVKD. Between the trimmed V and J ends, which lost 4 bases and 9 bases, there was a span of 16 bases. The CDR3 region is CAISVGQGHGSPLHF. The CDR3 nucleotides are TGTGCCATCAGTGTTGGGCAGGGGCATGGTTCACCCCTCCACTTT.

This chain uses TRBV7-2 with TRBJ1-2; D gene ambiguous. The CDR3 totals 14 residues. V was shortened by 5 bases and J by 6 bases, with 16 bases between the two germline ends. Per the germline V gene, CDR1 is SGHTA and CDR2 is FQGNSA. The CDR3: CASSLDSTAHGYTF. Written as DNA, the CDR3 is TGTGCCAGCAGCCTCGACTCTACCGCCCATGGCTACACCTTC. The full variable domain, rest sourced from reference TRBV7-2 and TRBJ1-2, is GAGVSQSPSNKVTEKGKDVELRCDPISGHTALYWYRQSLGQGLEFLIYFQGNSAPDKSGLPSDRFSAERTGGSVSTLTIQRTQQEDSAVYLCASSLDSTAHGYTFGSGTRLTVV.

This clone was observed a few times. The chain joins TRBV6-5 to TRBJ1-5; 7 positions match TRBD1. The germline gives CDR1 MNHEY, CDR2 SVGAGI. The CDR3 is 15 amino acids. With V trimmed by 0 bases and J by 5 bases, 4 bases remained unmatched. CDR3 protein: CASSYSSQGDQPQHF. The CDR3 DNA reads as TGTGCCAGCAGTTACTCGTCGCAGGGGGATCAGCCCCAGCATTTT.

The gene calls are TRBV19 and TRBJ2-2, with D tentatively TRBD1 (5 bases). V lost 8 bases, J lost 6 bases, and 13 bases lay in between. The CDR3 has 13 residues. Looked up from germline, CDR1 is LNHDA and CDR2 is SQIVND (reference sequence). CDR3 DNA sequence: TGTGCCAGTTCTCCTCAGGGCGCCGGGGAGCTGTTTTTT. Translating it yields CASSPQGAGELFF.

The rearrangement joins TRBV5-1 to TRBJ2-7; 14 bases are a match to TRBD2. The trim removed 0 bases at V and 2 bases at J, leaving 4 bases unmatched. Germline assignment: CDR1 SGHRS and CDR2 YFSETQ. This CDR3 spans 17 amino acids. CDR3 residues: CASSLGTSGGTTYEQYF. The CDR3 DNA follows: TGCGCCAGCAGCTTGGGGACTAGCGGGGGGACAACCTACGAGCAGTACTTC.

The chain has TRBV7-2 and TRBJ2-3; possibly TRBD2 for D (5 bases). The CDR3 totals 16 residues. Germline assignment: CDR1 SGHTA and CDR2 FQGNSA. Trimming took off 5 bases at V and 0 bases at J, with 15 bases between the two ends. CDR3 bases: TGTGCCAGCAGCGTAACTAGGCCCTCTAGCACAGATACGCAGTATTTT. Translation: CASSVTRPSSTDTQYF.

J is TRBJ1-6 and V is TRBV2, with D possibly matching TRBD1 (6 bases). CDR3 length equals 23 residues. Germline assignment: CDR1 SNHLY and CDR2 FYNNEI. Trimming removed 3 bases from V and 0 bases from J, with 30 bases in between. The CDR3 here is CASSDLLLRGRGGVGSYNSPLHF. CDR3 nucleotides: TGTGCCAGCAGTGATCTCCTTTTACGGGGGCGCGGGGGCGTCGGCTCCTATAATTCACCCCTCCACTTT.

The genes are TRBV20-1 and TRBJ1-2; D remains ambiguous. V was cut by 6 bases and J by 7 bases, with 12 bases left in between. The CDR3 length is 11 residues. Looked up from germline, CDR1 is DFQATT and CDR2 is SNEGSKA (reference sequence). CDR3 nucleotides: TGCAGTGCAAAAGACCTCCGTGGCTACACCTTC. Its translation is CSAKDLRGYTF.

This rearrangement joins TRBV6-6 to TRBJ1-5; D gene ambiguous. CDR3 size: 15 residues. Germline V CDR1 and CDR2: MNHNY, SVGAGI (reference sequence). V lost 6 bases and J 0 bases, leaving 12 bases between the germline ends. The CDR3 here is CASSPGSYSNQPQHF. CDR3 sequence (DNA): TGTGCCAGCAGCCCCGGGTCCTATAGCAATCAGCCCCAGCATTTT.

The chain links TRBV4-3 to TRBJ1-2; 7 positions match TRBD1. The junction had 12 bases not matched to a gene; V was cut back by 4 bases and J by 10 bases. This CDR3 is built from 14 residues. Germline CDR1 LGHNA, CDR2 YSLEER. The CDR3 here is CASSLLTTGDDYTF. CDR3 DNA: TGCGCCAGCAGCCTCCTAACCACAGGGGATGACTACACCTTC.